This TCR beta chain is drawn from a study of cytomegalovirus exposure and HLA in healthy donors. In the case of this clone: The antigen is not known.

The V and J ends lost 5 bases and 6 bases respectively, with 20 bases between them. CDR3 length: 17 residues. The germline CDR1 and CDR2 sequences are SGHTA and FQGNSA. Points from the study as a whole: Associated with cytomegalovirus, according to the listing, were 150 to 200 TCR beta chains. Later on, an analysis tied about 17,000 TCR beta sequences to HLA alleles at 0.05 false discovery rate. Fewer N-insertions (relative to the roughly 700-donor mean) were reportedly seen in an Asian-associated ancestry cluster in a later analysis. With DRB1 most and HLA-C fewest, TCR association rates differed between HLA loci in a later analysis.

PCR primers comprised 60 Vbeta and 13 Jbeta primers. Profiled with immunoSEQ multiplex PCR; TCRdb holds only in-frame clones, not every one. This sample has about 130,000 clones; approximately 81% occur once, and the top ten carry around 7.2%. The receptor's source is a male donor in good health and CMV-seronegative. V gene TRBV7-2 combines with J gene TRBJ1-6; TRBD1 is a possible D gene (6 bases). Sequenced input: PBMCs. CDR3: CASSGLIGGSFNSPLHF. CDR3 nucleotide sequence: TGTGCCAGCAGCGGCCTTATTGGGGGCAGTTTTAATTCACCCCTCCACTTT.